What follows is one T cell receptor beta chain and its context. As processed by the authors: Researchers report that nucleated cell counts were estimated from reference gene primer amplification. Sequenced by immunoSEQ multiplex PCR; TCRdb stores in-frame clones only, minus some. The DNA was the basis for D and trimming; V, J and clone size are from that table. The repertoire consists of around 220,000 clones, with 75% to 85% occurring once and the leading ten covering 7% to 10%. These data originate in a study of blood T cell repertoires in COVID-19. The TCR originated in a woman older than 75 with COVID-19, enrolled during active disease. Specimen: peripheral blood.

The CDR3 DNA is TGTGCCAGCTCACGAAACAGGAAACAAGAGACCCAGTACTTC. Amino acid sequence: CASSRNRKQETQYF. V gene TRBV18 combines with J gene TRBJ2-5, with D perhaps TRBD1 (5 bases). V shed 4 bases and J shed 2 bases, with 11 bases lying between them. The CDR3 is 14 residues long. Germline-derived CDR1 and CDR2 are KGHSH and LQKENI. Full variable domain (rest looked up from reference TRBV18 and TRBJ2-5): NAGVMQNPRHLVRRRGQEARLRCSPMKGHSHVYWYRQLPEEGLKFMVYLQKENIIDESGMPKERFSAEFPKEGPSILRIQQVVRGDSAAYFCASSRNRKQETQYFGPGTRLLVL.